A single count supports the clone carrying this TCR beta chain. The CDR3 has 14 residues. The V gene end was trimmed by 5 bases and the J gene end by 5 bases; junction bases not matched to a gene: 6. The sample comes from a study of blood T cells in healthy people across ages. Together with a sample-barcoded 5' primer, a J-beta primer mix was included in a second PCR lasting about 6 to 11 cycles. From the 5' RACE reads, TCRdb called clonotypes with MiXCR, one entry per CDR3 protein. This table holds 800,000 to 950,000 distinct CDR3 sequences, 40% to 60% found once. The receptor was isolated from a man under 40 in good health. The sequenced sample consisted of blood. The gene calls are TRBV12-3 or TRBV12-4 and TRBJ1-1; 9 bases align to TRBD1. The DNA for the CDR3 is TGTGCCAGCAGTAGGGACAGGGAGGAGACTGAAGCTTTCTTT. Encoded protein: CASSRDREETEAFF.